These 26 T cell receptor beta chains share one sample of origin, sequenced in a study of OX40 agonist ivuxolimab in advanced cancers. TCRdb's table, derived via immunoSEQ multiplex PCR, lists solely in-frame clones and lacks some. The data show approximately 25,000 clones, 60% to 80% seen once. The source was CD4+ or CD8+ T cells sorted from blood, collected in a trial of the OX40 agonist ivuxolimab. These receptors came from an adult with an advanced solid tumor such as melanoma, head and neck, liver or kidney cancer.

The chain employs TRBV28 and TRBJ2-7; 8 nucleotides match TRBD1. CDR3 length: 14 amino acids. Germline CDR1 and CDR2: MDHEN and SYDVKM. Trimming took 6 bases from V and 2 from J; bases not matched to a gene: 6. The CDR3 DNA follows: TGTGCCAGCAGACACCAGACAGGGGCCTACGAGCAGTACTTC. This sequence encodes CASRHQTGAYEQYF.

This chain links TRBV6-5 with TRBJ1-4; D ambiguous. V lost 2 bases to trimming and J lost 7 bases, with 5 bases between them. CDR3 length: 12 residues. CDR1 and CDR2 (germline): MNHEY, SVGAGI. CDR3 residues: CASSYPGEKLFF. The CDR3 DNA reads as TGTGCCAGCAGTTACCCCGGTGAAAAACTGTTTTTT.

The chain has TRBV7-9 and TRBJ1-4; D is undetermined. The ends were cut back, 5 bases at V and 1 base at J, with 8 bases in the middle. The CDR3 is 14 amino acids. Germline V lookup: CDR1 SEHNR, CDR2 FQNEAQ (reference sequence). Here the CDR3 reads CASSPRGTNEKLFF. The CDR3, as DNA: TGTGCCAGCAGCCCGAGAGGAACTAATGAAAAACTGTTTTTT.

This chain links TRBV28 with TRBJ1-2; the D is unclear. The germline V gene has CDR1 MDHEN and CDR2 SYDVKM. Trimming took 3 bases from V and 5 from J, leaving 7 bases between them. This CDR3 is built from 12 residues. Here the CDR3 reads CASSFERYGYTF. CDR3 coding DNA: TGTGCCAGCAGTTTTGAACGGTATGGCTACACCTTC.

This sequence joins TRBV9 and TRBJ1-3; no definite D call. The ends were cut back, 0 bases at V and 7 bases at J, with 14 bases in the middle. CDR1 is SGDLS, CDR2 YYNGEE, per germline. This CDR3 is built from 15 residues. CDR3 DNA sequence: TGTGCCAGCAGCGTAGCCCCCCGGTCGACGAACACCATATATTTT. This gives the protein CASSVAPRSTNTIYF.

In this sample, this clone turned up once. This chain connects TRBV29-1 to TRBJ1-5; D not certain. The CDR3 runs to 14 residues. Trimming removed 4 bases at V and 1 base at J, with 11 bases between. Germline-derived CDR1 and CDR2 are SQVTM and ANQGSEA. The CDR3 sequence: CSVVPPGSNQPQHF. CDR3 nucleotides: TGCAGCGTTGTGCCTCCGGGGAGCAATCAGCCCCAGCATTTT.

For this clone: This CDR3 is also generated by other DNA sequences in the sample. This sequence joins TRBV6-1 and TRBJ1-4; possible D gene TRBD1, 5 bases. The CDR3 consists of 15 residues. Trimming took off 4 bases at V and 0 bases at J, with 9 bases between the two ends. The germline gives CDR1 MNHNS, CDR2 SASEGT. The DNA for the CDR3 is TGTGCCAGCAGTGCCCGGACAACAACTAATGAAAAACTGTTTTTT. This translates into CASSARTTTNEKLFF.

In DNA, the CDR3 is TGTGCCAGCAGCGACGGGGGGGCCTACGAGCAGTACTTC. This encodes CASSDGGAYEQYF. The genes are TRBV7-6 and TRBJ2-7; 8 bases match TRBD2. CDR1 and CDR2 from the germline V gene are SGHVS and FNYEAQ. V was pared by 5 bases and J by 2 bases, with 2 bases of the junction left unmatched. The length of the CDR3 is 13 residues.

V and J are TRBV10-3 and TRBJ2-7; 8 nucleotides match TRBD1. Trimming removed 7 bases from V and 2 bases from J; junction bases left unmatched: 10. CDR1 is ENHRY and CDR2 is SYGVKD in the germline V gene. This CDR3 contains 15 residues. This CDR3 is CAIIPSGQETYEQYF. The CDR3 coding sequence is TGTGCCATCATACCCTCGGGACAGGAAACCTACGAGCAGTACTTC.

In this sample, this clone turned up once. The V and J genes are TRBV6-1 and TRBJ1-6; no definite D call. V gave up 8 bases and J gave up 3 bases, with 11 bases separating them. Germline V gene data show CDR1 as MNHNS and CDR2 as SASEGT. The CDR3 runs to 14 residues. DNA for the CDR3: TGTGCCAGCGGTCAGGTCCTCTATAATTCACCCCTCCACTTT. Its protein product is CASGQVLYNSPLHF.

V is TRBV5-1 and J is TRBJ1-4, with D maybe TRBD1 (6 bases). Trimming stripped 4 bases from V and 5 bases from J, with 12 bases between. The CDR3 loop spans 14 amino acids. CDR1 and CDR2 (germline): SGHRS, YFSETQ. CDR3 nucleotide sequence: TGCGCCAGCAGCCTACAGGGTCCCAATGAAAAACTGTTTTTT. Translated: CASSLQGPNEKLFF.

A note on this clone: The junction shows a germline mismatch at one end, possibly a read error. CDR3 in amino acids: CAWVEGLVF. The CDR3 nucleotides are TGTGCCTGGGTCGAGGGGTTAGTCTTC. The rearrangement joins TRBV30 to TRBJ2-1, with D tentatively TRBD1 or TRBD2 (5 bases each). Germline V lookup: CDR1 GTSNPN, CDR2 SVGIG (reference sequence). The CDR3 loop spans 9 amino acids.

The chain combines TRBV7-2 with TRBJ1-2; 9 bases are shared with TRBD1. This CDR3 region has 18 residues. Germline lookup yields CDR1 SGHTA and CDR2 FQGNSA. Trimming at V came to 0 bases and at J to 6 bases, leaving 14 bases not matched to a gene. The CDR3 coding sequence is TGTGCCAGCAGCTTAGCCGGGACAGGGTGGACGCGGTCTGATGGCTACACCTTC. Protein: CASSLAGTGWTRSDGYTF.

About this clone: Mismatch with germline at one junction end may stem from a read error. The chain uses TRBV6-1 and TRBJ1-4; the D is unclear. Germline CDR1 is MNHNS and CDR2 is SASEGT. This CDR3 has 15 amino acids. The CDR3 is CASRDSGGTNEKLFF. As DNA, the CDR3 is TGTGCCAGCCGTGACTCCGGAGGTACTAATGAAAAACTGTTTTTT.

This clone was seen only once. The chain carries TRBV6-5 and TRBJ1-1; no firm D call. CDR1 MNHEY and CDR2 SVGAGI come from the germline V gene. This CDR3 region has 13 residues. V was shortened by 6 bases and J by 1 base, with 9 bases between the two germline ends. The CDR3 reads CASSPTQNTEAFF. In DNA form, the CDR3 reads TGTGCCAGCAGCCCAACACAGAACACTGAAGCTTTCTTT.

The chain links TRBV7-3 to TRBJ2-2, with D uncertain. This CDR3 contains 15 residues. Trimming shortened V by 0 bases and J by 4 bases, and 9 bases separated the two germline ends. Germline V gene sequence: CDR1 SGHTA, CDR2 FQGTGA. The CDR3 DNA is TGTGCCAGCAGCTTAACAGGGATGACCACCGGGGAGCTGTTTTTT. It translates to CASSLTGMTTGELFF.

The rearrangement links TRBV6-1 to TRBJ1-6; 10 bases are shared with TRBD1. Looked up from germline, CDR1 is MNHNS and CDR2 is SASEGT. The length of the CDR3 is 17 residues. The V segment lost 2 bases and the J segment 6 bases; nucleotides outside the gene matches: 7. The CDR3 bases are TGTGCCAGCAGTGAATATGGGACAGGGGCATTTAATTCACCCCTCCACTTT. Translated: CASSEYGTGAFNSPLHF.

This clone was observed a single time. The chain links TRBV19 to TRBJ2-1; 8 bases agree with TRBD2. Germline trimming cut 1 base from V and 9 bases from J; bases unmatched to any gene: 14. From germline, CDR1 is LNHDA and CDR2 SQIVND (reference sequence). This CDR3 is built from 17 residues. CDR3: CASSIGSGGRLRGEQFF. In DNA, the CDR3 is TGTGCCAGTAGTATAGGAAGCGGGGGCCGCCTAAGGGGTGAGCAGTTCTTC.

This sequence joins TRBV29-1 and TRBJ1-1, with 8 bases fitting TRBD1. The CDR3 has 14 residues. Germline V lookup: CDR1 SQVTM, CDR2 ANQGSEA. V shed 5 bases and J 5 bases; nucleotides not matched to a gene: 10. This CDR3 is CSVLPQGARTEAFF. DNA of the CDR3: TGCAGCGTTCTACCCCAGGGGGCGCGGACTGAAGCTTTCTTT.

The rearrangement uses TRBV10-3 and TRBJ2-1; D is unclear. This CDR3 has 14 residues. Germline lookup yields CDR1 ENHRY and CDR2 SYGVKD. Trimming shortened V by 8 bases and J by 3 bases, and 14 bases separated the two germline ends. The CDR3 here is CAIVFSAVYNEQFF. The CDR3 DNA follows: TGTGCCATCGTATTTTCGGCTGTCTACAATGAGCAGTTCTTC.

The J gene is TRBJ1-1, the V gene TRBV18, with D perhaps TRBD1 (5 bases). Trimming pared 7 bases from V and 1 base from J, leaving 13 bases between. Germline V lookup: CDR1 KGHSH, CDR2 LQKENI. The CDR3 runs to 14 residues. CDR3 coding DNA: TGTGCCAGCTACAGAAGCGGGGCGAACACTGAAGCTTTCTTT. Translating gives CASYRSGANTEAFF.

V gene TRBV6-6 combines with J gene TRBJ2-1, with TRBD2 matching over 8 bases. Trimming at V came to 0 bases and at J to 7 bases, leaving 8 bases not matched to a gene. The CDR3 runs 16 residues. Germline CDR1 reads MNHNY; CDR2 reads SVGAGI (reference sequence). The CDR3 sequence: CASSYSTTSGTNEQFF. CDR3 DNA sequence: TGTGCCAGCAGTTACTCTACCACTAGCGGAACGAATGAGCAGTTCTTC.

This clone showed up just once. The chain is built from TRBV6-1 and TRBJ2-1, with a possible D match to TRBD2 (6 bases). This CDR3 has 16 residues. Trimming removed 0 bases at V and 2 bases at J, with 11 bases between. The germline gives CDR1 MNHNS, CDR2 SASEGT. CDR3 coding DNA: TGTGCCAGCAGTGAAGCGGAGGGTGCTACCTACAATGAGCAGTTCTTC. Its protein is CASSEAEGATYNEQFF.

V gene TRBV6-4 combines with J gene TRBJ1-4; D uncertain. V was cut by 8 bases and J by 10 bases, with 20 bases left in between. CDR3 size: 14 residues. The germline gives CDR1 MRHNA, CDR2 SNTAGT. CDR3: CASGVRKARAKLFF. In DNA form, the CDR3 reads TGTGCCAGCGGGGTAAGAAAGGCGAGGGCAAAACTGTTTTTT.

The V call is TRBV5-4, the J call TRBJ1-5, with D unclear. Germline lookup yields CDR1 SGHNT and CDR2 YYREEE (reference sequence). V shed 0 bases and J shed 4 bases, with 5 bases lying between them. The CDR3 loop spans 13 amino acids. For the CDR3, the DNA is TGTGCCAGCAGCTTGGACACAAATCAGCCCCAGCATTTT. Translated, it gives CASSLDTNQPQHF.

This clone turned up a few times. CDR3 region: CSARGGAAQHF. In DNA form, the CDR3 reads TGCAGTGCTAGGGGTGGGGCAGCCCAGCATTTT. V is TRBV20-1 and J is TRBJ1-5, with D possibly matching TRBD1 (5 bases). The V gene's germline CDR1 is DFQATT and CDR2 SNEGSKA (reference sequence). The germline V and J ends were trimmed by 3 bases and 11 bases, with 11 bases remaining between them. This CDR3 comprises 11 residues.